These T cell receptor beta chains were read from a single sample in a study of glioma-infiltrating T cells after dendritic cell vaccination. Profiled with immunoSEQ multiplex PCR; TCRdb holds only in-frame clones, not every one. This sample yields just under 60,000 clones, of which about four fifths are seen a single time; about 15% belongs to the top ten. Sample: blood, taken after dendritic cell vaccination. These receptors came from a human donor with glioblastoma. The CDR3 runs from the conserved cysteine through the conserved F or W. D genes are given only for firm matches. Rows give clone size only sometimes, using once, few, many, or a class for an expanded clone.

V,size,D,J,CDR3
TRBV7-6,NA,NA,TRBJ2-7,CASSLVSGSYEQYF
TRBV18,once,NA,TRBJ1-2,CASSTDSLYGYTF
TRBV6-4,NA,TRBD1,TRBJ2-6,CASSDPRQGGTGANVLTF
TRBV5-6,NA,NA,TRBJ2-3,CASSLVVTRADTQYF
TRBV19,once,TRBD2,TRBJ2-3,CASTQRGGGETDTQYF
TRBV19,NA,NA,NA,CASSMVSGSYEQYF
TRBV4-1,few,NA,TRBJ1-3,CASSRLPGSSGNTIYF
TRBV7-2,NA,TRBD2,TRBJ2-2,CASSPLRGGLTGELFF
TRBV10-3,NA,TRBD2,TRBJ2-3,CAISEIGMSGGDTQYF
TRBV5-1,NA,NA,TRBJ1-1,CASSLQEFTEAFF
TRBV5-6,NA,TRBD2,TRBJ2-5,CASSLVTSGGSETQYF
TRBV23-1,NA,NA,TRBJ1-2,CASSQGAGEGYTF
TRBV6-5,NA,TRBD1,TRBJ1-2,CASSSTGAQNNGYTF
TRBV5-1,NA,TRBD2,TRBJ2-3,CASSSGLAGGPSTDTQYF
TRBV4-1,NA,NA,TRBJ2-5,CASNLKAGATKWIQETQYF
TRBV27,NA,TRBD1,TRBJ1-6,CASSLSRTGSNSPLHF
TRBV6-5,NA,NA,TRBJ1-2,CASSYFHGPSYGYTF
TRBV6-4,NA,NA,TRBJ2-2,CASSDSFRGTGELFF
TRBV10-2,NA,TRBD1,TRBJ2-5,CASRGQGITKETQYF
TRBV9,NA,TRBD2,TRBJ2-3,CASSVLPTSGGGDTQYF
TRBV19,NA,NA,TRBJ2-3,CASSIQGQGSTDTQYF
TRBV2,NA,NA,TRBJ2-5,CASRAGLTQYF
TRBV15,NA,NA,TRBJ2-3,CATSRGPNPRTDTQYF
TRBV6-1,NA,NA,TRBJ1-2,CASTKLQQGNYGYTF
TRBV7-7,NA,NA,TRBJ2-2,CASSFGSPANTGELFF
TRBV27,NA,TRBD1,TRBJ2-1,CASRGQGASEQFF
TRBV6-1,NA,TRBD1,TRBJ2-1,CASRKDRVFDEQFF
TRBV4-3,NA,TRBD1,TRBJ2-5,CASSLRTGGGETQYF
TRBV5-1,few,TRBD1,TRBJ2-5,CASSPEGAHSQETQYF
TRBV10-1,NA,NA,TRBJ1-2,CASSDGGLVGYTF
TRBV9,NA,NA,TRBJ1-2,CASSVGAGNRNYGYTF
TRBV27,NA,NA,TRBJ1-2,CASSLARTNYGYTF
TRBV27,NA,NA,TRBJ2-7,CASGPYEQYF
TRBV30,NA,NA,TRBJ2-5,CAWRAPGQRETQYF
TRBV27,medium-sized,NA,TRBJ1-5,CASRTTLGGVGQPQHF
TRBV2,few,NA,TRBJ1-3,CASSEALGQLGNTIYF
TRBV4-1,NA,TRBD2,TRBJ2-3,CASSQDSGGLMSTDTQYF
TRBV30,NA,TRBD1,TRBJ1-1,CAWTRTGNTEAFF
TRBV6-5,NA,NA,TRBJ2-3,CASSAPGVHTQYF
TRBV10-3,NA,TRBD1,TRBJ1-5,CATSSDTGGSGNQPQHF
TRBV30,NA,NA,TRBJ1-1,CAWKPNTEAFF
TRBV9,NA,NA,TRBJ2-5,CASSVSPRYQETQYF
TRBV30,NA,NA,TRBJ1-1,CAWKREGLENTEAFF
TRBV2,few,NA,TRBJ1-4,CASRTAPVTNEKLFF
TRBV7-3,NA,NA,TRBJ1-2,CASSLAGGYGYTF
TRBV6-4,NA,TRBD1,TRBJ2-1,CASSQDRVTQFF
TRBV5-6,once,NA,TRBJ1-1,CASSQFGQRPLKPFF
TRBV30,NA,NA,TRBJ1-5,CAWSGSSNQPQHF
TRBV25-1,NA,NA,TRBJ1-1,CASSDGLVNTEAFF
TRBV5-1,NA,NA,TRBJ2-3,CASSLDTGADTQYF
TRBV4-3,NA,NA,TRBJ1-6,CASSQQYRGINSPLHF